This T cell receptor (beta chain) was obtained from a study of cytomegalovirus exposure and HLA in healthy donors. Study in general: T cells numbering approximately 170 million yielded more than 100 million unique TCR beta sequences in an earlier analysis.

J gave up 6 bases and V 1 base, and 5 bases lay outside the gene matches. The germline CDR1 and CDR2 sequences are SGHAT and FQNNGV. This CDR3 has 14 amino acids. To note about this clone: Its antigen remains unknown.

Overall study findings and caveats: A further, later analysis showed that HLA-associated TCR beta chains (compared with equally common others) were more clonally expanded. In an earlier analysis, productive rearrangement rates for most beta V segments clustered near 87% or 30%. A later analysis reportedly found that, within productive TCRs, an Asian-associated ancestry cluster had fewer N-insertions than the mean observed across the roughly 700 donors.

PCR used 60 Vbeta primers and 13 Jbeta primers. The protocol was immunoSEQ multiplex PCR, while the TCRdb copy is restricted to in-frame clones and leaves out a portion. The sample consists of some 120,000 clones, roughly 88% of them appearing once. This receptor was taken from a woman aged 18-35 years in good health and CMV-seropositive. V is TRBV11-2 and J is TRBJ2-7; 8 nucleotides agree with TRBD2. Material: PBMCs. This CDR3 reads CASSLVGGGVEQYF. Here the CDR3 DNA reads TGTGCCAGCAGCTTAGTCGGGGGGGGCGTCGAGCAGTACTTC.